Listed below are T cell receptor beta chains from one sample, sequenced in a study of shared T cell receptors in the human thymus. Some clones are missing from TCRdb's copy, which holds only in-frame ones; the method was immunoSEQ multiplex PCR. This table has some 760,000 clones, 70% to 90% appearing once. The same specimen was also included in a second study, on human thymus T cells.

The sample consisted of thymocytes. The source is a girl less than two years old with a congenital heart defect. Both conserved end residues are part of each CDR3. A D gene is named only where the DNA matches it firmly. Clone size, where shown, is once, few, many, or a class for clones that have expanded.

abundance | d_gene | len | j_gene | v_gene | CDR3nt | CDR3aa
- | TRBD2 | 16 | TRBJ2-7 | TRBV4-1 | TGCGCCAGCAGCCAGACATCTAGCGGGACAGCCTACGAGCAGTACTTC | CASSQTSSGTAYEQYF
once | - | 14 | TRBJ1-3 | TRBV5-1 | TGCGCCAGCAGCTTAGGGGGCTCTGGAAACACCATATATTTT | CASSLGGSGNTIYF
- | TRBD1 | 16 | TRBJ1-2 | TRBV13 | TGTGCCAGCAGCTTAGGCCGGACAGGGGGCAACTATGGCTACACCTTC | CASSLGRTGGNYGYTF
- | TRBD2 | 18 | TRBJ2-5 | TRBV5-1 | TGCGCCAGCAGCCACCTGACTGGGACTAGCGGGGGGGTGGAGACCCAGTACTTC | CASSHLTGTSGGVETQYF
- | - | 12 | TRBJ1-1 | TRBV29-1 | TGCAGCGTTGGAGGCATGAACACTGAAGCTTTCTTT | CSVGGMNTEAFF
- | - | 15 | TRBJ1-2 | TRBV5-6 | TGTGCCAGCAGCTTGGTTTTCGTTGGGGGGATTGGCTACACCTTC | CASSLVFVGGIGYTF
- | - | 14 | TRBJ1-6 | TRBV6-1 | TGTGCCGGAGCGGGAGCAGATAATAATTCACCCCTCCACTTT | CAGAGADNNSPLHF
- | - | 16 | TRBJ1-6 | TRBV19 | TGTGCCAGTAGTATCAAAGTGACATTCTCCAATTCACCCCTCCACTTT | CASSIKVTFSNSPLHF
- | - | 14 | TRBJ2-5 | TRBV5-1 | TGCGCCAGCAGGAAACCTCCACCGGGAGAGACCCAGTACTTC | CASRKPPPGETQYF
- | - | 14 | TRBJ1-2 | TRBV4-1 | TGCGCCAGCAGCCAAAGCAAACAGAGCTATGGCTACACCTTC | CASSQSKQSYGYTF
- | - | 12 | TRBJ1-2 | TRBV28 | TGTGCCAGCGACAACTTCGGGGGGGGCTACACCTTC | CASDNFGGGYTF
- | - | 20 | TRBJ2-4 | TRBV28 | TGTGCCAGCAGTTTAGGGTTCCAGGGCCCCCAGCAACTAGCCAAAAACATTCAGTACTTC | CASSLGFQGPQQLAKNIQYF
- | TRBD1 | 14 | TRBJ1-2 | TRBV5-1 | TGCGCCAGCAGCTCCGGGACAGCTTTCTATGGCTACACCTTC | CASSSGTAFYGYTF
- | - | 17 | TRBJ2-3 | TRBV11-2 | TGTGCCAGCAGCCCAAGCCCCCGGGACAAAAGCACAGATACGCAGTATTTT | CASSPSPRDKSTDTQYF
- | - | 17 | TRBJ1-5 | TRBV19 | TGTGCCAGTAGTAATTGTCAGGGAAGCCTCCGGCATCAGCCCCAGCATTTT | CASSNCQGSLRHQPQHF
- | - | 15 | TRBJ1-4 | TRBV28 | TGTGCCAGCAGACTGGGGGGGCCAACTAATGAAAAACTGTTTTTT | CASRLGGPTNEKLFF
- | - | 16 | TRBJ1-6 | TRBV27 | TGTGCCAGCAGAACGGAGGGTGGGACCTGGGATTCACCCCTCCACTTT | CASRTEGGTWDSPLHF
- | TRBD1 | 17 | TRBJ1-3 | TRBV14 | TGTGCCAGCAGCCAACGTCGAGACAGGGAGTGTGGAAACACCATATATTTT | CASSQRRDRECGNTIYF
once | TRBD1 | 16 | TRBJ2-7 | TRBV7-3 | TGTGCCAGCAGCGCTAAAGGGACAGGCGAAACCTACGAGCAGTACTTC | CASSAKGTGETYEQYF
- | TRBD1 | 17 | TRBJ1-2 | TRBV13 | TGTGCCAGCAGCTTAGGGGTGACAGGGGGTATGGACTATGGCTACACCTTC | CASSLGVTGGMDYGYTF
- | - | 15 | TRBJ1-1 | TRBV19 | TGTGCCAGTACCCCTTCCGGGGATTCGAACACTGAAGCTTTCTTT | CASTPSGDSNTEAFF
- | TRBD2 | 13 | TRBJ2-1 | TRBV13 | TGTGCCAGCAGCTTCGGACTAGGTGGTGAGCAGTTCTTC | CASSFGLGGEQFF
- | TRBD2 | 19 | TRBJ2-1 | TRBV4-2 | TGTGCCAGCAGCCAGCTGCTAGCGGACATCCTGCTTTTTGACAATGAGCAGTTCTTC | CASSQLLADILLFDNEQFF
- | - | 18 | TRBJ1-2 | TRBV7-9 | TGTGCCAGCAGCTTAGTGTTGGGGACTGATAAGGCGATCTATGGCTACACCTTC | CASSLVLGTDKAIYGYTF
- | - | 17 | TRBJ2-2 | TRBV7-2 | TGTGCCAGCAGCTTAACGTCCAGGCCGTTGAACACCGGGGAGCTGTTTTTT | CASSLTSRPLNTGELFF
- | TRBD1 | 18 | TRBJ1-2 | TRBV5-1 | TGCGCCAGCAGCCCACTATTCCCCGGGACAGGGTCCTCCTATGGCTACACCTTC | CASSPLFPGTGSSYGYTF
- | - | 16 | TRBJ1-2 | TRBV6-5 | TGTGCCAGCAGTTACAAATCACAGGGTGTGAAATATGGCTACACCTTC | CASSYKSQGVKYGYTF
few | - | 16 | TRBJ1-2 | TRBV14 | TGTGCCAGCAGCCAAGATAATCCCAGGTTGAACTATGGCTACACCTTC | CASSQDNPRLNYGYTF
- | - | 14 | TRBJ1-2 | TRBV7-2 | TGTGCCAGCAGCTGGGGGACATCCAAAGGGGGCTACACCTTC | CASSWGTSKGGYTF
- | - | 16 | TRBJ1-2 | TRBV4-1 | TGCGCCAGCAGCCTGGACGTTGGGAGCCTTAACTATGGCTACACCTTC | CASSLDVGSLNYGYTF
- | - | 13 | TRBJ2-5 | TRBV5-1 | TGCGCCAGCAGCTTGTGGACGGACTGGGCCCAGTACTTC | CASSLWTDWAQYF
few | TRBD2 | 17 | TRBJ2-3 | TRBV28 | TGTGCCAGCAGTTCCGTAGCTAGCGGGGGGCACACAGATACGCAGTATTTT | CASSSVASGGHTDTQYF
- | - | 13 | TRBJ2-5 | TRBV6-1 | TGTGCCAGCAGTGTCTGGGGGCGGGAGACCCAGTACTTC | CASSVWGRETQYF
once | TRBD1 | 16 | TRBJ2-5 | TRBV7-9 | TGTGCCAGCAGCTTAGCCGGACAGGAAAAACAAGAGACCCAGTACTTC | CASSLAGQEKQETQYF
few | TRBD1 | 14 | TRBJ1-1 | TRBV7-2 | TGTGCCAGCAGCCTCCCCCACAGGGGCGCTGAAGCTTTCTTT | CASSLPHRGAEAFF
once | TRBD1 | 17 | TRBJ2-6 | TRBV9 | TGTGCCAGCACCGGGACAGCACCATCCGCTGGGGCCAACGTCCTGACTTTC | CASTGTAPSAGANVLTF
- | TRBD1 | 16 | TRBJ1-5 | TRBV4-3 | TGCGCCAGCAGCCATTCCAGGGGGATAGGCAATCAGCCCCAGCATTTT | CASSHSRGIGNQPQHF
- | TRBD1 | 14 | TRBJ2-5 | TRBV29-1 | TGCAGCGGATCCGACAGGGGACTCCAAGAGACCCAGTACTTC | CSGSDRGLQETQYF
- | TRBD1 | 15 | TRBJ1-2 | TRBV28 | TGTGCCAGCACCCCGAGGAGGGGGCGGTGTTATGGCTACACCTTC | CASTPRRGRCYGYTF
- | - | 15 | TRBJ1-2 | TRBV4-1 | TGCGCCAGCAGCCAACAGGGTTGGGGTGGCTATGGCTACACCTTC | CASSQQGWGGYGYTF
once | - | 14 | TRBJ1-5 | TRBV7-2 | TGTGCCAGCAGCTTAGGAGGCCGCGATCAGCCCCAGCATTTT | CASSLGGRDQPQHF
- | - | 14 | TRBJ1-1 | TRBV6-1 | TGTGCCAGCAGTCAGTGGGGGGTTTGGGATGAAGCTTTCTTT | CASSQWGVWDEAFF
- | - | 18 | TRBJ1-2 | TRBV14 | TGTGCCAGCAGCCCCTCCCGAGTGGAGCAGGAGGCCGGCTATGGCTACACCTTC | CASSPSRVEQEAGYGYTF
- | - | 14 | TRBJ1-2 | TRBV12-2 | TGTGCAAGTCCCCAGACAGGGACCTACTATGGCTACACCTTC | CASPQTGTYYGYTF
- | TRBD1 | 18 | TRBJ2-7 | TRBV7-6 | TGTGCCAGCAGCTTCCTAGCAGGGACAGGGAGAGAGCACTACGAGCAGTACTTC | CASSFLAGTGREHYEQYF
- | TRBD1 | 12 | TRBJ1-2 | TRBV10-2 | TGCGCCAGCAGGGGGACAGGGGGCGCGGAGACCTTC | CASRGTGGAETF
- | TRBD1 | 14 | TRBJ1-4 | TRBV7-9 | TGTGCCACCGCAACAGGGGTTTCTAATGAAAAACTGTTTTTT | CATATGVSNEKLFF
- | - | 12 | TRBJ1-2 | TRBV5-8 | TGTGCCAGCAGCCCTCCGGGGGAACCGGCCACCTTC | CASSPPGEPATF
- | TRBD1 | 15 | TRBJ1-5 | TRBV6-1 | TGTGCCAGCAGGAGGGGACAGGGTAGCAATCAGCCCCAGCATTTT | CASRRGQGSNQPQHF
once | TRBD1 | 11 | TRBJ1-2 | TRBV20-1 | TGCAGTGCGGGACAGGCTAATGGCTACACCTTC | CSAGQANGYTF
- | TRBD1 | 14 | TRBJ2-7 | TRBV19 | TGTGCCAGTAGGTATGGGGACAGGTTAGGCGAGCAGTACTTC | CASRYGDRLGEQYF
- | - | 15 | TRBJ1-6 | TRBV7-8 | TGTGCCAGCAGCTTAGGGCTTGTGTCGAATTCACCCCTCCACTTT | CASSLGLVSNSPLHF
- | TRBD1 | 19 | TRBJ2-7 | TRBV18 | TGTGCCAGCTCACCCCCTTCCGCCTCGCTGAGGACAGGGCTGGGGGAGCAGTACTTC | CASSPPSASLRTGLGEQYF
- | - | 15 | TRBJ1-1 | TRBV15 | TGTGCCACCAGCAGAGAAGCGGTTCGGAACACTGAAGCTTTCTTT | CATSREAVRNTEAFF
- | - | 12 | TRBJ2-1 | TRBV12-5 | TGTGCTAGTGGTTTGGGGAGGAATGAGCAGTTCTTC | CASGLGRNEQFF
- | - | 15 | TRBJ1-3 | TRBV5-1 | TGCGCCAGCAGCTCCAGGGGCCGCTCTGGAAACACCATATATTTT | CASSSRGRSGNTIYF
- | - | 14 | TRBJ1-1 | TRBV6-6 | TGTGCCAGCAGTTACTCGGGGGGGGAAACTGAAGCTTTCTTT | CASSYSGGETEAFF
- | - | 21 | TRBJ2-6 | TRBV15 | TGTGCCACCAGCAGAGAAGTAGATAGGCATCTCCTCCGGGCTGGGGCCAACGTCCTGACTTTC | CATSREVDRHLLRAGANVLTF